This record looks at one T cell receptor (beta chain) sequence and its context. This table comes from immunoSEQ multiplex PCR, and its TCRdb copy is limited to in-frame clones, with some not included. The sample records roughly 76,000 clones, over 75% being singletons. The data stem from a study of blood T cell repertoires in COVID-19. Study summary: Material from acute and convalescent COVID-19 was sourced from the United States, Italy and Spain.

The V end was cut by 6 bases, the J end by 0 bases, with 12 bases between. The CDR3 is made up of 14 amino acids. Germline values: CDR1 SGHDN, CDR2 FVKESK. Sequences were obtained from peripheral blood. The chain links TRBV14 to TRBJ2-7; maybe TRBD1 (5 bases). This TCR came from a woman of 80 years or more with active or convalescent COVID-19. The CDR3 loop reads CASSFTGVSYEQYF. CDR3 coding DNA: TGTGCCAGCAGTTTCACAGGCGTCTCCTACGAGCAGTACTTC.